The rows below give T cell receptor beta chains drawn from one sample of a study of shared clonotypes between healthy human individuals. Produced via immunoSEQ multiplex PCR; TCRdb's table is partial and in-frame only. The table has approximately 700,000 clones, 73% seen once; the top ten hold around 2%. The sequenced sample consisted of memory CD4+ T cells sorted from blood. The receptors here all came from a woman aged 25 to 39 in good health. Each CDR3 is given with its conserved first and last residue. D genes are given only for firm matches. Rows may omit the clone size; those that give it use once, few, many or a size class.

CDR3nt: TGTGCCAGCAGGGGGGCACTCGGGAGCGGTGGTAATGAGCAGTTCTTC; CDR3aa: CASRGALGSGGNEQFF; d_gene: NA; abundance: NA; j_gene: TRBJ2-1; v_gene: TRBV2
CDR3nt: TGTGCCAGTAGTAGCCGGGACAGGCTCCGGTATAGCAATCAGCCCCAGCATTTT; CDR3aa: CASSSRDRLRYSNQPQHF; d_gene: TRBD1; abundance: NA; j_gene: TRBJ1-5; v_gene: TRBV19
CDR3nt: TGTGCCAGCGGGTCGTTGGGCCAACAAGAGACCCAGTACTTC; CDR3aa: CASGSLGQQETQYF; d_gene: NA; abundance: few; j_gene: TRBJ2-5; v_gene: TRBV7-9
CDR3nt: TGTGCCAGCAGCACCGGTAGGGGACAGGGGGGCCTAGATACGCAGTATTTT; CDR3aa: CASSTGRGQGGLDTQYF; d_gene: TRBD1; abundance: once; j_gene: TRBJ2-3; v_gene: TRBV28
CDR3nt: TGTGCCAGCAGCTCTAACGTCCTAGCGAACACCGGGGAGCTGTTTTTT; CDR3aa: CASSSNVLANTGELFF; d_gene: NA; abundance: NA; j_gene: TRBJ2-2; v_gene: TRBV7-2
CDR3nt: TGCAGCGGGAGGGGGGCCGAAGAGACCCAGTACTTC; CDR3aa: CSGRGAEETQYF; d_gene: NA; abundance: NA; j_gene: TRBJ2-5; v_gene: TRBV29-1
CDR3nt: TGTGCCAGCAGCTTAAATCGTTGGACAGGGAATCAGCCCCAGCATTTT; CDR3aa: CASSLNRWTGNQPQHF; d_gene: TRBD1; abundance: NA; j_gene: TRBJ1-5; v_gene: TRBV7-8
CDR3nt: TGCGCCAGCAGCTTGGTATCCAGGCCCGACCTCTACGAGCAGTACTTC; CDR3aa: CASSLVSRPDLYEQYF; d_gene: NA; abundance: NA; j_gene: TRBJ2-7; v_gene: TRBV5-1
CDR3nt: TGTGCCAGCACCAAAGGGGGACAGAACAATGAGCAGTTCTTC; CDR3aa: CASTKGGQNNEQFF; d_gene: TRBD1; abundance: few; j_gene: TRBJ2-1; v_gene: TRBV6-5
CDR3nt: TGTGCCAGCAGGACTAGCGGTGCCTACGAGCAGTACTTC; CDR3aa: CASRTSGAYEQYF; d_gene: TRBD2; abundance: few; j_gene: TRBJ2-7; v_gene: TRBV28
CDR3nt: TGTGCCAGCAGCGCGGACAGGGGGCAAGGTCCGAGAAATGAAAAACTGTTTTTT; CDR3aa: CASSADRGQGPRNEKLFF; d_gene: TRBD1; abundance: NA; j_gene: TRBJ1-4; v_gene: TRBV7-8
CDR3nt: TGTGCCACCAGCAGAGATTCGAACGGTTATCAGCCCCAGCATTTT; CDR3aa: CATSRDSNGYQPQHF; d_gene: NA; abundance: NA; j_gene: TRBJ1-5; v_gene: TRBV15
CDR3nt: TGTGCCAGCAGTTTATCAGGGACAGGGGACCACGAGCAGTACTTC; CDR3aa: CASSLSGTGDHEQYF; d_gene: TRBD1; abundance: NA; j_gene: TRBJ2-7; v_gene: TRBV27
CDR3nt: TGCGCCAGCAGCCAAGAAGGTCTTCAGCCCCAGCATTTT; CDR3aa: CASSQEGLQPQHF; d_gene: NA; abundance: NA; j_gene: TRBJ1-5; v_gene: TRBV4-1
CDR3nt: TGCAGCGCAGGGACAGGCGATCAGCCCCAGCATTTT; CDR3aa: CSAGTGDQPQHF; d_gene: TRBD1; abundance: NA; j_gene: TRBJ1-5; v_gene: TRBV29-1
CDR3nt: TGCGCCAGCAGTTACTCCCTACCCCAGCAAGAGACCCAGTACTTC; CDR3aa: CASSYSLPQQETQYF; d_gene: NA; abundance: NA; j_gene: TRBJ2-5; v_gene: TRBV6-5
CDR3nt: TGTGCCAGCAGTTACTCGAGGACAGGTACCAAAGAAGCTTTCTTT; CDR3aa: CASSYSRTGTKEAFF; d_gene: TRBD1; abundance: NA; j_gene: TRBJ1-1; v_gene: TRBV6-5
CDR3nt: TGCAGCGCACGACCAGGGTCGACTAATGAAAAACTGTTTTTT; CDR3aa: CSARPGSTNEKLFF; d_gene: NA; abundance: NA; j_gene: TRBJ1-4; v_gene: TRBV29-1
CDR3nt: TGTGCCAGCAGCCGAAACCTAGCCAAAAACATTCAGTACTTC; CDR3aa: CASSRNLAKNIQYF; d_gene: NA; abundance: NA; j_gene: TRBJ2-4; v_gene: TRBV28
CDR3nt: TGCGCCAGCAGCTTAACAGGGGATACGGGCAATCAGCCCCAGCATTTT; CDR3aa: CASSLTGDTGNQPQHF; d_gene: TRBD1; abundance: NA; j_gene: TRBJ1-5; v_gene: TRBV5-1
CDR3nt: TGTGCCAGCAGCTTCTCGGACCTTAGCAATCAGCCCCAGCATTTT; CDR3aa: CASSFSDLSNQPQHF; d_gene: NA; abundance: NA; j_gene: TRBJ1-5; v_gene: TRBV7-2
CDR3nt: TGCAGCGTTGACCTTGGATCCTTGGAGACCCAGTACTTC; CDR3aa: CSVDLGSLETQYF; d_gene: NA; abundance: NA; j_gene: TRBJ2-5; v_gene: TRBV29-1
CDR3nt: TGTGCCAGCAGCCCCCAGGGGTCGAGCTCCTACGAGCAGTACTTC; CDR3aa: CASSPQGSSSYEQYF; d_gene: NA; abundance: NA; j_gene: TRBJ2-7; v_gene: TRBV2
CDR3nt: TGTGCCAGCAGTTCGGGACAGGGCACAGATACGCAGTATTTT; CDR3aa: CASSSGQGTDTQYF; d_gene: TRBD1; abundance: many; j_gene: TRBJ2-3; v_gene: TRBV28
CDR3nt: TGTGCCAGCAGCAGACAGGGGGGACAAGAGACCCAGTACTTC; CDR3aa: CASSRQGGQETQYF; d_gene: TRBD1; abundance: NA; j_gene: TRBJ2-5; v_gene: TRBV7-9
CDR3nt: TGTGCCAGCAGCTTGTTTCGAGTGGCCGGGGAGCTGTTTTTT; CDR3aa: CASSLFRVAGELFF; d_gene: NA; abundance: NA; j_gene: TRBJ2-2; v_gene: TRBV5-8
CDR3nt: TGTGCCAGCCGACTAGCGGGAGGGGCCCAGTACTTC; CDR3aa: CASRLAGGAQYF; d_gene: TRBD2; abundance: few; j_gene: TRBJ2-5; v_gene: TRBV27
CDR3nt: TGTGCCAGCAGCTTAGATCGGGACGGGAGGGTCTCCTACGAGCAGTACTTC; CDR3aa: CASSLDRDGRVSYEQYF; d_gene: TRBD2; abundance: NA; j_gene: TRBJ2-7; v_gene: TRBV11-2